This entry concerns a single TCR beta chain. What it binds is unknown. These data are taken from a study of CD8 T cells in ankylosing spondylitis. With molecular barcodes, quantitative 5'-RACE was used to make the TCR beta libraries. One entry per CDR3 protein results from TCRdb running MiXCR on the 5' RACE reads. The sample has some 240,000 distinct CDR3 sequences; 6% to 8% are singletons. Germline V CDR1 and CDR2: LGHDT, YNNKEL (reference sequence). The length of the CDR3 is 14 residues. V shed 5 bases, J shed 2 bases, and the junction held 5 bases outside the gene matches. Study conclusions and caveats: Relatively scarce in peripheral blood, disease-linked clones were CD8+. Seemingly characteristic of ankylosing spondylitis blood was a TCR beta motif consisting of under 10 highly homologous variants. From matched ankylosing spondylitis synovial fluid, disease-linked clones were reportedly recovered at significantly enriched levels.

This TCR was sampled from a male donor with ankylosing spondylitis. This chain uses TRBV3-1 with TRBJ2-5, with TRBD1 matching over 7 bases. The material sequenced was blood, either unsorted or a sorted T cell fraction (not recorded which). The CDR3 is CASSIRTGQETQYF. CDR3 bases: TGTGCCAGCAGCATACGGACAGGACAAGAGACCCAGTACTTC.